The 28 T cell receptor beta chains presented below share a single source sample, sequenced in a study of blood T cell repertoires in COVID-19. Profiled with immunoSEQ multiplex PCR; TCRdb holds only in-frame clones, not every one. Of 150,000 to 200,000 clones listed, roughly nine tenths are singletons. Sequenced: peripheral blood. The origin of the receptors is a woman in her sixties or seventies with COVID-19, enrolled during active disease.

The chain has TRBV24-1 and TRBJ2-1, with unresolved D. Trimming removed 3 bases at V and 7 bases at J, with 9 bases between. CDR1 is KGHDR, CDR2 SFDVKD, per germline. The CDR3 is 13 residues long. The DNA of the CDR3 is TGTGCCACCAGTGATCCCGGTTTGAATGAGCAGTTCTTC. Translation gives CATSDPGLNEQFF.

J is TRBJ1-1 and V is TRBV7-9, with D unclear. Germline CDR1 SEHNR, CDR2 FQNEAQ (reference sequence). This CDR3 has 14 amino acids. Trimming removed 0 bases from V and 3 bases from J, with 8 bases in between. The CDR3 region is CASSLAMSHTEAFF. CDR3 sequence (DNA): TGTGCCAGCAGCTTAGCCATGTCCCACACTGAAGCTTTCTTT.

This rearrangement joins TRBV6-2 or TRBV6-3 to TRBJ2-7, with 7 bases identical to TRBD2. The germline V gene has CDR1 MNHEY and CDR2 SVGEGT. V shed 2 bases, J shed 4 bases, and the junction held 5 bases outside the gene matches. This CDR3 has 14 residues. The DNA of the CDR3 is TGTGCCAGCAGTTACGCGGGAGAACCTTACGAGCAGTACTTC. Translation: CASSYAGEPYEQYF.

This chain's CDR3 is CASSRDTSGNTIYF. The CDR3, as DNA: TGTGCCAGCAGCCGGGACACCTCTGGAAACACCATATATTTT. V is TRBV5-6 and J is TRBJ1-3, with TRBD1 as a possible D gene (6 bases). Germline V gene sequence: CDR1 SGHDT, CDR2 YYEEEE. The CDR3 has 14 amino acids. The V end lost 4 bases, the J end lost 0 bases, and 8 bases lay between the germline ends.

The V and J genes are TRBV30 and TRBJ1-6; 10 bases line up with TRBD1. This CDR3 comprises 15 residues. In germline, CDR1 is GTSNPN, CDR2 SVGIG (reference sequence). With 0 bases clipped from V and 10 bases from J, the junction kept 6 bases outside the gene matches. For the CDR3, the DNA is TGTGCCTGGAGTGTAGTCGGGACAGGGGAGTCACCCCTCCACTTT. It yields the protein CAWSVVGTGESPLHF. Full variable domain (remainder filled in from reference TRBV30 and TRBJ1-6): SQTIHQWPATLVQPVGSPLSLECTVEGTSNPNLYWYRQAAGRGLQLLFYSVGIGQISSEVPQNLSASRPQDRQFILSSKKLLLSDSGFYLCAWSVVGTGESPLHFGNGTRLTVT.

V is TRBV2 and J is TRBJ1-4; perhaps TRBD1 as D (6 bases). This CDR3 region has 15 residues. V was clipped by 6 bases and J by 0 bases, with 11 bases between them. Germline assignment: CDR1 SNHLY and CDR2 FYNNEI. CDR3 in DNA: TGTGCCAGCAGGTGGCGGACAGCAACTAATGAAAAACTGTTTTTT. Encoded protein: CASRWRTATNEKLFF.

The chain uses TRBV4-2 and TRBJ2-7; the D gene is possibly TRBD1 (5 bases). Germline assignment: CDR1 LGHNA and CDR2 YNFKEQ. The CDR3 has 16 amino acids. Trimming took off 2 bases at V and 3 bases at J, with 17 bases between the two ends. The CDR3 region is CASSQTRTPGNYEQYF. The CDR3 nucleotides read TGTGCCAGCAGCCAAACCAGGACACCCGGAAACTACGAGCAGTACTTC.

CDR3 sequence (DNA): TGTGCCAGCAGCGTAGAGGCGGGAGGCTTCTACAATGAGCAGTTCTTC. As protein: CASSVEAGGFYNEQFF. The chain uses TRBV9 and TRBJ2-1, with 8 nucleotides matching TRBD2. Germline CDR1 is SGDLS and CDR2 is YYNGEE. The V segment lost 0 bases and the J segment 3 bases; nucleotides outside the gene matches: 5. CDR3 length: 16 residues.

This clone occurred once. The chain links TRBV6-5 to TRBJ2-7, with 8 bases aligning to TRBD2. V trimming: 6 bases; J trimming: 0 bases; junction bases outside the gene matches: 4. The CDR3 runs to 14 residues. Germline CDR1 MNHEY, CDR2 SVGAGI. The CDR3 nucleotides are TGTGCCAGCAGACGGACTAGCAGCTCCTACGAGCAGTACTTC. This gives the protein CASRRTSSSYEQYF.

This clone was seen just once. This chain uses TRBV2 with TRBJ1-1; TRBD1 aligns across 9 bases. The CDR3 contains 12 residues. V lost 10 bases to trimming and J lost 8 bases; unmatched junction nucleotides: 8. Per germline, CDR1 SNHLY and CDR2 FYNNEI. The CDR3 bases are TGTGCCACCTACCGGGACAGGGACGAAGCTTTCTTT. This translates into CATYRDRDEAFF.

The chain combines TRBV21-1 with TRBJ2-1; the table's D call of TRBD1 was not tested on the DNA. TRBV21-1 is tagged as a pseudogene. The CDR3 is 15 residues long. The CDR3 nucleotides are TGTGCCGGACCCAGTGGGGACAGGAGGAGGAATGAGCAGTTCTTC. It encodes CAGPSGDRRRNEQFF.

The chain has TRBV28 and TRBJ2-7; 7 bases are shared with TRBD1. The germline V gene encodes CDR1 MDHEN and CDR2 SYDVKM. The CDR3 loop spans 12 amino acids. V was clipped by 7 bases and J by 3 bases; unmatched bases: 3. The CDR3 DNA reads as TGTGCCAGCAACCGGGACAGCTACGAGCAGTACTTC. This encodes CASNRDSYEQYF.

V gene TRBV25-1 combines with J gene TRBJ2-7; the D gene is possibly TRBD2 (6 bases). The CDR3 extends over 12 amino acids. The germline V gene encodes CDR1 MGHDK and CDR2 SYGVNS. The V end lost 5 bases, the J end lost 5 bases, and 10 bases lay between the germline ends. CDR3 nucleotide sequence: TGTGCCAGCAGTACTACGGGAGACGAGCAGTACTTC. Protein sequence: CASSTTGDEQYF.

The rearrangement uses TRBV7-9 and TRBJ1-1, with D unresolved. The ends were cut back, 3 bases at V and 3 bases at J, with 8 bases in the middle. CDR3 length: 13 residues. Germline V gene lookup returns CDR1 SEHNR and CDR2 FQNEAQ (reference sequence). The CDR3 DNA reads as TGTGCCAGCAGCTTGGGCAGCCACACTGAAGCTTTCTTT. Translation gives CASSLGSHTEAFF.

This chain uses TRBV2 with TRBJ1-3; 8 bases are shared with TRBD1. The CDR3 runs 15 residues. Germline loops: CDR1 SNHLY, CDR2 FYNNEI. Germline trimming cut 6 bases from V and 0 bases from J; bases unmatched to any gene: 4. In DNA, the CDR3 is TGTGCCAGCAGCGTGGACAGGGTCTCTGGAAACACCATATATTTT. This sequence encodes CASSVDRVSGNTIYF.

This chain connects TRBV4-1 to TRBJ1-4, with D possibly being TRBD1 (5 bases). Between the trimmed V and J ends, which lost 6 bases and 3 bases, there was a span of 14 bases. From germline, CDR1 is MGHRA and CDR2 YSYEKL. The length of the CDR3 is 15 residues. CDR3 region: CASRLLGGANEKLFF. The CDR3 DNA follows: TGCGCCAGCAGGCTCCTAGGAGGGGCTAATGAAAAACTGTTTTTT.

CDR3 DNA sequence: TGTGCCAGTACCCGGGACAGGGACGCAGATACGCAGTATTTT. It is translated as CASTRDRDADTQYF. The chain links TRBV19 to TRBJ2-3; 9 bases line up with TRBD1. The germline V gene encodes CDR1 LNHDA and CDR2 SQIVND (reference sequence). This CDR3 has 14 residues. V was clipped by 7 bases and J by 4 bases; unmatched bases: 6.

The CDR3 here is CASSHPSGQPQHF. The CDR3 coding sequence is TGTGCCAGCAGCCACCCAAGTGGCCAGCCCCAGCATTTT. The chain employs TRBV7-9 and TRBJ1-5; D unclear. Per the germline V gene, CDR1 is SEHNR and CDR2 is FQNEAQ (reference sequence). The CDR3 length is 13 residues. The ends were cut back, 5 bases at V and 7 bases at J, with 12 bases in the middle. Supplemented by reference TRBV7-9 and TRBJ1-5, the full variable domain reads DTGVSQNPRHKITKRGQNVTFRCDPISEHNRLYWYRQTLGQGPEFLTYFQNEAQLEKSRLLSDRFSAERPKGSFSTLEIQRTEQGDSAMYLCASSHPSGQPQHFGDGTRLSIL.

This clone came up a few times. V usage is TRBV30 and J usage is TRBJ1-6; a weak D match, TRBD1 (5 bases). Germline CDR1 reads GTSNPN; CDR2 reads SVGIG (reference sequence). CDR3 size: 15 residues. Trimming pared 5 bases from V and 7 bases from J, leaving 18 bases between. The CDR3 coding sequence is TGTGCCTGGGGGGCGCTCGACGGGATAAATTCACCCCTCCACTTT. It encodes CAWGALDGINSPLHF.

The J gene is TRBJ1-6, the V gene TRBV3-1 (or the pseudogene TRBV3-2); D gene ambiguous. Germline CDR1 reads LGHDT; CDR2 reads YNNKEL (reference sequence). The CDR3 covers 15 residues. V was cut by 1 base and J by 4 bases, with 8 bases left in between. Here the CDR3 DNA reads TGTGCCAGCAGCCAAGGGTCCAGTTATAATTCACCCCTCCACTTT. This sequence encodes CASSQGSSYNSPLHF.

This clone occurred once. The rearrangement uses TRBV13 and TRBJ2-2, with TRBD1 matching over 7 bases. The CDR3 has 13 residues. V lost 9 bases and J lost 6; bases outside the gene matches: 7. From germline, CDR1 is PRHDT and CDR2 FYEKMQ (reference sequence). The CDR3 region is CASSTGYAGELFF. CDR3 sequence (DNA): TGTGCCAGTTCGACAGGGTATGCCGGGGAGCTGTTTTTT. The full variable domain, completed using reference TRBV13 and TRBJ2-2, is AAGVIQSPRHLIKEKRETATLKCYPIPRHDTVYWYQQGPGQDPQFLISFYEKMQSDKGSIPDRFSAQQFSDYHSELNMSSLELGDSALYFCASSTGYAGELFFGEGSRLTVL.

V gene TRBV28 combines with J gene TRBJ1-2; possibly TRBD1 for D (6 bases). V was cut by 9 bases and J by 4 bases, with 15 bases left in between. The CDR3 is 13 residues long. In germline, CDR1 is MDHEN, CDR2 SYDVKM. The chain's CDR3 is CASIRGIGYGYTF. CDR3 DNA: TGTGCCAGTATCAGGGGTATCGGCTATGGCTACACCTTC.

The chain couples TRBV2 to TRBJ1-5; no firm D call. The germline V and J ends were trimmed by 5 bases and 5 bases, with 10 bases remaining between them. The CDR3 length is 13 residues. CDR1 is SNHLY, CDR2 FYNNEI, per germline. Here the CDR3 reads CASSLEGYQPQHF. The CDR3 region has the DNA TGTGCCAGCAGTCTAGAGGGCTATCAGCCCCAGCATTTT. Based on the CDR3 plus reference TRBV2 and TRBJ1-5, the full variable domain is EPEVTQTPSHQVTQMGQEVILRCVPISNHLYFYWYRQILGQKVEFLVSFYNNEISEKSEIFDDQFSVERPDGSNFTLKIRSTKLEDSAMYFCASSLEGYQPQHFGDGTRLSIL.

The V call is TRBV6-6, the J call TRBJ1-1; possible D gene TRBD1, 5 bases. In germline, CDR1 is MNHNY, CDR2 SVGAGI (reference sequence). The length of the CDR3 is 12 residues. Trimming left V 4 bases short and J 4 bases short, with 7 bases between. The DNA for the CDR3 is TGTGCCAGCAGTTTCGGGGGCACTGAAGCTTTCTTT. Protein sequence: CASSFGGTEAFF.

The chain carries TRBV7-9 and TRBJ2-7; 10 nucleotides line up with TRBD1. V dropped 3 bases and J dropped 5; count of bases not matched to a gene: 10. The CDR3 loop spans 16 amino acids. The germline V gene has CDR1 SEHNR and CDR2 FQNEAQ (reference sequence). The CDR3 protein is CASSFPGQGRRNEQYF. CDR3 DNA sequence: TGTGCCAGCAGCTTTCCGGGACAGGGGCGTAGGAACGAGCAGTACTTC.

The chain joins TRBV18 to TRBJ2-3; a possible D gene is TRBD1 (6 bases). The CDR3 is made up of 15 amino acids. V lost 7 bases to trimming and J lost 4 bases, with 18 bases between them. Germline V gene lookup returns CDR1 KGHSH and CDR2 LQKENI. CDR3 DNA: TGTGCCAGCTTATTAGACAGGAACCAACCAGATACGCAGTATTTT. Residues: CASLLDRNQPDTQYF.

CDR3 amino acids: CASSVLKTREDTQYF. The CDR3 nucleotides are TGTGCCAGCAGTGTGCTGAAGACTAGGGAAGATACGCAGTATTTT. The gene calls are TRBV2 and TRBJ2-3; D may be TRBD2 (6 bases). The germline V and J ends were trimmed by 4 bases and 5 bases, with 16 bases remaining between them. The CDR3 spans 15 residues. In germline, CDR1 is SNHLY, CDR2 FYNNEI.

The gene calls are TRBV7-2 and TRBJ2-1, with D perhaps matching TRBD2 (6 bases). CDR3 size: 14 residues. Trimming removed 5 bases from V and 5 bases from J, with 13 bases in between. Per germline, CDR1 SGHTA and CDR2 FQGNSA. The CDR3 DNA reads as TGTGCCAGCAGCGGCTTGGCGGGGCACAATGAGCAGTTCTTC. It encodes CASSGLAGHNEQFF.